This T cell receptor beta chain was documented in a study of Ad26.COV2.S vaccination and SARS-CoV-2 variants. About the study: Intramuscular Ad26.COV2.S at 5x10^10 or 1x10^11 viral particles. Study outcomes and limitations: Vaccine recipients posted higher spike-specific TCR breadth than their placebo counterparts.

This CDR3 contains 18 residues. Germline lookup yields CDR1 GTSNPN and CDR2 SVGIG (reference sequence). The V and J ends lost 5 bases and 5 bases, in that order; junction bases with no gene match: 19. Note on this clone: Its specificity is not known.

Treatment: about 20 received Ad26.COV2.S at low or high dose, single or two shots; several received placebo; per-sample allocation not given. At day 63 after the first vaccine or placebo injection, samples were drawn. Here immunoSEQ multiplex PCR was the method, and the copy in TCRdb shows in-frame clones only, minus some. The sample shows 300,000 to 500,000 clones, 80% to 90% of them seen only once. The TCR comes from a person between 18 and 59 years old who received the Ad26.COV2.S COVID-19 vaccine or a placebo. The V call is TRBV30, the J call TRBJ2-2; 8 nucleotides align to TRBD1. The source was peripheral blood, collected in a trial of Ad26.COV2.S vaccine versus placebo. CDR3 coding DNA: TGTGCCTGGGGGCGCGGACAGGGCGGCCGAACGTCGACCGGGGAGCTGTTTTTT. Residues: CAWGRGQGGRTSTGELFF.